This T cell receptor beta chain emerged from a study of T cell clonotyping in hematopoietic cell transplantation. The protocol was immunoSEQ multiplex PCR, while the TCRdb copy is restricted to in-frame clones and leaves out a portion. The sample has under 15,000 clones; roughly 92% are singletons. A remark on this clone: The antigen is unknown.

Points from the study as a whole: Higher Inverse Simpson Index values in graft donor and pretransplant recipient predicted broader posttransplant TCR diversity.

Samples: about 28 days before transplant, then days 30, 100 and 180 after. The TCR comes from a female patient aged 45-60 years who had an allogeneic stem cell transplant from an unrelated donor, so the T cells may come from the graft donor. Some clones in this sample may be carry-over from other donors' samples. The sequences come from PBMCs, collected 100 days after allogeneic stem cell transplant.

This chain's CDR3 is CASSSAGGTYEQYF. The CDR3 DNA sequence: TGCGCCAGCAGCTCTGCCGGGGGGACCTACGAGCAGTACTTC. This sequence joins TRBV5-1 and TRBJ2-7; 7 bases are a match to TRBD2. V dropped 3 bases and J dropped 2; count of bases not matched to a gene: 5. The CDR3 consists of 14 residues. Looked up from germline, CDR1 is SGHRS and CDR2 is YFSETQ. The full variable domain, with the rest looked up from reference TRBV5-1 and TRBJ2-7, is KAGVTQTPRYLIKTRGQQVTLSCSPISGHRSVSWYQQTPGQGLQFLFEYFSETQRNKGNFPGRFSGRQFSNSRSEMNVSTLELGDSALYLCASSSAGGTYEQYFGPGTRLTVT.